This is a list of T cell receptor beta chains from one sample in a study of shared clonotypes between healthy human individuals. The method was immunoSEQ multiplex PCR; TCRdb's version includes in-frame clones alone and lacks a portion of them. Of about 820,000 clones listed, about 91% are singletons. The sample was naive CD8+ T cells sorted from blood. The receptors were sampled from a man under 40 in good health. CDR3s include the opening cysteine and the closing phenylalanine or tryptophan. Each record gives: D gene, CDR3 length, J gene, V gene, CDR3 DNA, CDR3 protein. A D gene is named only where the DNA matches it firmly.

TRBD1 | 16 | TRBJ2-1 | TRBV2 | TGTGCCAGCAGTCGGTCCCGGGACAGGACTTACAATGAGCAGTTCTTC | CASSRSRDRTYNEQFF
NA | 12 | TRBJ1-1 | TRBV30 | TGTGCCTGGACCGTCGGTAACACTGAAGCTTTCTTT | CAWTVGNTEAFF
NA | 12 | TRBJ2-7 | TRBV2 | TGTGCCACCTACGGCAGAGCCTACGAGCAGTACTTC | CATYGRAYEQYF
NA | 14 | TRBJ1-2 | TRBV7-9 | TGTGCCAGCAGCTCGCAGGGGTACGGCTATGGCTACACCTTC | CASSSQGYGYGYTF
TRBD1 | 17 | TRBJ2-7 | TRBV9 | TGTGCCAGCAGCGGAAACCTGGGGACAGGCGATCCCTACGAGCAGTACTTC | CASSGNLGTGDPYEQYF
TRBD2 | 15 | TRBJ2-7 | TRBV7-9 | TGTGCCAGCAGCTCGGGGAGCGGGAGCCGCTACGAGCAGTACTTC | CASSSGSGSRYEQYF
TRBD1 | 17 | TRBJ2-2 | TRBV27 | TGTGCCAGCAGCCGGAGGCGGACAGGGGCGAACACCGGGGAGCTGTTTTTT | CASSRRRTGANTGELFF
NA | 14 | TRBJ2-7 | TRBV13 | TGTGCCAGCAGCTTACGGGACGGCCGTTACGAGCAGTACTTC | CASSLRDGRYEQYF
TRBD2 | 13 | TRBJ2-2 | TRBV7-2 | TGTGCCAGCAGTTTACTAGCGCCCGGGGAGCTGTTTTTT | CASSLLAPGELFF
NA | 13 | TRBJ1-1 | TRBV7-9 | TGTGCCAGCAGCCCCCCGGGGAACACTGAAGCTTTCTTT | CASSPPGNTEAFF
NA | 14 | TRBJ2-7 | TRBV27 | TGTGCCAGCAGTTTAGGGGCTGCGAGAAACGAGCAGTACTTC | CASSLGAARNEQYF
TRBD1 | 16 | TRBJ2-7 | TRBV4-1 | TGCGCCAGCAGCCAAGGAATAGGGACAGGGGTGGAGGAGCAGTACTTC | CASSQGIGTGVEEQYF
NA | 12 | TRBJ1-1 | TRBV29-1 | TGCAGCGTTAAACCCGGGAACACTGAAGCTTTCTTT | CSVKPGNTEAFF
TRBD1 | 15 | TRBJ2-7 | TRBV2 | TGTGCCAGCAGGGAACGGGACAGGGCCAACTACGAGCAGTACTTC | CASRERDRANYEQYF
TRBD2 | 14 | TRBJ2-7 | TRBV7-2 | TGTGCCAGCAGCCCCGGACTAGGGGCCTACGAGCAGTACTTC | CASSPGLGAYEQYF
NA | 17 | TRBJ2-4 | TRBV18 | TGTGCCAGCTCACCGGGTCCGGGAGAAGTTTGGGGAAACATTCAGTACTTC | CASSPGPGEVWGNIQYF
NA | 11 | TRBJ2-5 | TRBV4-3 | TGCGCCAGCAGCCACGAGGAGACCCAGTACTTC | CASSHEETQYF
TRBD1 | 14 | TRBJ1-5 | TRBV9 | TGTGCCAGCAGCACCGAGGGGGCGGGACAGCCCCAGCATTTT | CASSTEGAGQPQHF